The clone carrying this T cell receptor (beta chain) came up a few times. The germline CDR1 and CDR2 sequences are SGHVS and FNYEAQ. This CDR3 has 15 amino acids. V lost 1 base and J 5 bases, leaving 12 bases between the germline ends. Unique molecular identifiers were affixed to single, distinct cDNA molecules. One entry per CDR3 protein results from TCRdb running MiXCR on the 5' RACE reads. This sample carries 70,000 to 90,000 distinct CDR3 sequences, roughly a sixth of them seen once, and the ten largest clones take 9% to 15%. This sample is part of a study of early T cells in non-severe SARS-CoV-2 infection. As for the study in general: With bulk RNA from unsorted whole blood as input, sequencing yielded unpaired chains.

The receptor's source is an adult who was a healthcare worker with PCR-confirmed SARS-CoV-2 infection or an uninfected control (not recorded which). Input material: whole blood. The chain joins TRBV7-6 to TRBJ2-1, with D possibly being TRBD2 (5 bases). The CDR3, as DNA: TGTGCCAGCAGCTTAGGCCTTCGGGGTAACAATGAGCAGTTCTTC. Its translation is CASSLGLRGNNEQFF.